These 24 T cell receptor beta chains came from one sample sequenced in a study of blood T cell repertoires in COVID-19. Generated by immunoSEQ multiplex PCR, the TCRdb table keeps only in-frame clones and is missing some. The sample shows fewer than 200,000 clones, approximately 82% of them seen only once. The sequenced sample was PBMCs or T cells enriched from blood (not recorded which). The receptors here all came from a woman aged 45-65 years who had recovered from COVID-19.

This rearrangement joins TRBV12-3 or TRBV12-4 to TRBJ2-3; 7 nucleotides match TRBD2. V lost 5 bases, J lost 9 bases, and 8 bases stayed unmatched. This CDR3 contains 13 residues. CDR3 amino acids: CASSSGAQGTQYF. In DNA form, the CDR3 reads TGTGCCAGCAGTAGCGGGGCCCAGGGCACGCAGTATTTT.

V usage is TRBV10-3 and J usage is TRBJ1-1; TRBD1 matches at 7 bases. Germline lookup yields CDR1 ENHRY and CDR2 SYGVKD. This CDR3 is built from 16 residues. V lost 4 bases to trimming and J lost 1 base; unmatched junction nucleotides: 9. CDR3 DNA sequence: TGTGCCATCAGTGGTAACAAGGGGGCGGCGAACACTGAAGCTTTCTTT. Translation: CAISGNKGAANTEAFF.

This clone was seen a handful of times. The gene calls are TRBV6-2 or TRBV6-3 and TRBJ2-4; D perhaps matches TRBD1 (5 bases). The CDR3 has 12 amino acids. V lost 5 bases, J lost 5 bases, and 7 bases lay in between. Germline values: CDR1 MNHEY, CDR2 SVGEGT. CDR3 DNA: TGTGCCAGCAGTGGCAGGGAAAACATTCAGTACTTC. Amino acids: CASSGRENIQYF.

The chain couples TRBV6-5 to TRBJ1-1, with TRBD1 matching over 7 bases. The V gene's germline CDR1 is MNHEY and CDR2 SVGAGI. This CDR3 is 15 amino acids long. V dropped 6 bases and J dropped 0; count of bases not matched to a gene: 7. The CDR3 region has the DNA TGTGCCAGCAGAGCAGGGGGGAATATGAACACTGAAGCTTTCTTT. It yields the protein CASRAGGNMNTEAFF.

The chain uses TRBV10-2 and TRBJ2-1; 10 nucleotides line up with TRBD2. V was clipped by 8 bases and J by 2 bases; unmatched bases: 9. From germline, CDR1 is WSHSY and CDR2 SAAADI. CDR3 size: 16 residues. CDR3 residues: CASGGVLAGAYNEQFF. The CDR3, as DNA: TGCGCCAGCGGGGGGGTCCTAGCGGGGGCCTACAATGAGCAGTTCTTC.

The chain employs TRBV5-5 and TRBJ1-2; no definite D call. This CDR3 has 16 residues. The V end was cut by 6 bases, the J end by 0 bases, with 18 bases between. Germline V lookup: CDR1 SGHKS, CDR2 YYEKEE (reference sequence). The CDR3 reads CASNPYGADANYGYTF. The CDR3 nucleotides are TGTGCCAGCAACCCCTACGGAGCCGATGCTAACTATGGCTACACCTTC.

This chain uses TRBV3-1 (or the pseudogene TRBV3-2) with TRBJ1-2; D unresolved. The CDR3 totals 16 residues. The V end was cut by 4 bases, the J end by 7 bases, with 22 bases between. Germline CDR1 LGHDT, CDR2 YNNKEL (reference sequence). CDR3 nucleotide sequence: TGTGCCAGCAGCCCCCAGGTCGGCAGCTCCCCGAGTGGCTACACCTTC. Its translation is CASSPQVGSSPSGYTF.

The chain uses TRBV28 and TRBJ2-7; possible D gene TRBD2, 5 bases. The length of the CDR3 is 13 residues. Trimming removed 3 bases from V and 5 bases from J, with 11 bases in between. CDR1 is MDHEN and CDR2 is SYDVKM in the germline V gene. CDR3: CASSFRGWDEQYV. For the CDR3, the DNA is TGTGCCAGCAGTTTTCGGGGATGGGACGAGCAGTACGTC.

The rearrangement joins TRBV5-6 to TRBJ1-2, with 9 bases lining up with TRBD1. With 0 bases clipped from V and 8 bases from J, the junction kept 11 bases outside the gene matches. The CDR3 covers 16 residues. Germline V CDR1 and CDR2: SGHDT, YYEEEE. Here the CDR3 DNA reads TGTGCCAGCAGCTTGGTACAGGGGGCGCCCCTCGGGGGCTACACCTTC. It is translated as CASSLVQGAPLGGYTF.

The V call is TRBV6-2 or TRBV6-3, the J call TRBJ2-7; 9 nucleotides match TRBD1. The CDR3 has 14 amino acids. Germline lookup yields CDR1 MNHEY and CDR2 SVGEGT. After removal of 5 bases from V and 6 bases from J, the junction contained 8 bases not matched to a gene. As DNA, the CDR3 is TGTGCCAGCAGTCGGGGGACAGGGCTATTCGAGCAGTACGTC. Protein product: CASSRGTGLFEQYV.

CDR3 region: CASSPGQGREKLFF. The CDR3 coding sequence is TGTGCCAGCAGCCCGGGACAGGGGAGGGAAAAACTGTTTTTT. The chain couples TRBV5-4 to TRBJ1-4, with 10 nucleotides matching TRBD1. The V gene's germline CDR1 is SGHNT and CDR2 YYREEE (reference sequence). Germline trimming cut 4 bases from V and 8 bases from J; bases unmatched to any gene: 5. The length of the CDR3 is 14 residues.

This chain uses TRBV19 with TRBJ1-3; the match to TRBD1 covers 8 bases. The CDR3 is 14 amino acids. Trimming at V came to 7 bases and at J to 4 bases, leaving 6 bases not matched to a gene. Germline loops: CDR1 LNHDA, CDR2 SQIVND (reference sequence). CDR3 protein: CASTRTGSGNTIYF. The CDR3 DNA reads as TGTGCCAGTACCAGGACAGGGTCCGGAAACACCATATATTTT.

The chain couples TRBV21-1 to TRBJ1-1; the table's D call TRBD1 went unverified against the DNA. TRBV21-1 is a recognized pseudogene. CDR3 length: 14 amino acids. The CDR3 nucleotides are TGTGCCAGCAGCAAACGCGGCAGGGGGCCTGAAGCTTTCTTT. Its protein product is CASSKRGRGPEAFF.

This chain joins TRBV12-3 or TRBV12-4 and TRBJ1-2; the D gene is possibly TRBD1 (5 bases). Trimming removed 9 bases from V and 2 bases from J, with 7 bases in between. The CDR3 has 11 amino acids. The CDR3 DNA reads as TGTGCCAGGACAGACAACTATGGCTACACCTTC. Its protein product is CARTDNYGYTF.

V gene TRBV5-6 combines with J gene TRBJ2-5; 7 nucleotides line up with TRBD1. V trimming: 1 base; J trimming: 3 bases; junction bases outside the gene matches: 3. The CDR3 is 14 residues long. Germline loops: CDR1 SGHDT, CDR2 YYEEEE. The CDR3 bases are TGTGCCAGCAGCTTGCAGGGGGTCGAAGAGACCCAGTACTTC. Its protein product is CASSLQGVEETQYF.

This clone appeared once. The chain joins TRBV7-9 to TRBJ2-7; maybe TRBD2 (7 bases). The germline CDR1 and CDR2 sequences are SEHNR and FQNEAQ (reference sequence). Trimming stripped 5 bases from V and 1 base from J, with 12 bases between. The CDR3 length is 14 residues. The CDR3 sequence: CASSGEGGSYEQYV. The DNA for the CDR3 is TGTGCCAGCAGCGGCGAGGGGGGGTCCTACGAGCAGTACGTC.

This clone showed up just a few times. This rearrangement joins TRBV27 to TRBJ1-5; no clear D gene. The CDR3 extends over 14 amino acids. Germline V lookup: CDR1 MNHEY, CDR2 SMNVEV (reference sequence). Trimming shortened V by 5 bases and J by 1 base, and 9 bases separated the two germline ends. CDR3 region: CASSLGGSNQPQHF. The CDR3 DNA follows: TGTGCCAGCAGTCTCGGAGGGAGCAATCAGCCCCAGCATTTT.

The rearrangement uses TRBV18 and TRBJ1-2; D may be TRBD1 (5 bases). The CDR3 is 13 amino acids. Germline CDR1 is KGHSH and CDR2 is LQKENI. The V and J ends lost 2 bases and 4 bases respectively, with 8 bases between them. This chain's CDR3 is CASSPMGGYGYTF. For the CDR3, the DNA is TGTGCCAGCTCACCAATGGGGGGCTATGGCTACACCTTC.

This clone appeared once. The chain recombines TRBV19 with TRBJ2-6, with 7 positions matching TRBD1. Germline V gives CDR1 LNHDA, CDR2 SQIVND (reference sequence). J lost 6 bases, V lost 4 bases, and 9 bases had no gene match. The CDR3 is made up of 16 amino acids. In nucleotides, the CDR3 is TGTGCCAGTAGTAGAAGTGACAGGGCCGTGGCCAACGTCCTGACTTTC. Encoded protein: CASSRSDRAVANVLTF. Full variable domain (rest looked up from reference TRBV19 and TRBJ2-6): DGGITQSPKYLFRKEGQNVTLSCEQNLNHDAMYWYRQDPGQGLRLIYYSQIVNDFQKGDIAEGYSVSREKKESFPLTVTSAQKNPTAFYLCASSRSDRAVANVLTFGAGSRLTVL.

This clone appeared a single time. The chain is built from TRBV7-6 and TRBJ2-2; TRBD2 is a possible D gene (6 bases). CDR1 is SGHVS and CDR2 is FNYEAQ in the germline V gene. The CDR3 totals 14 residues. V lost 5 bases, J lost 5 bases, and 12 bases lay in between. This chain's CDR3 is CASSPRGITGELFF. In DNA form, the CDR3 reads TGTGCCAGCAGCCCCCGGGGGATAACCGGGGAGCTGTTTTTT.

The rearrangement joins TRBV10-2 to TRBJ1-5, with 8 bases that match TRBD1. V shed 8 bases and J 6 bases; nucleotides not matched to a gene: 3. Germline V gene lookup returns CDR1 WSHSY and CDR2 SAAADI. This CDR3 contains 12 residues. The CDR3 DNA reads TGCGCCAGCGGACAGGGTCGTCAGCCCCAGCATTTT. It yields the protein CASGQGRQPQHF.

V is TRBV6-5 and J is TRBJ1-1; D unresolved. Trimming cost V 5 bases and J 6 bases, with 13 bases left between them. CDR1 is MNHEY and CDR2 is SVGAGI in the germline V gene. The CDR3 loop spans 13 amino acids. The CDR3 spells CASSPQWAAEAFF. The CDR3 region has the DNA TGTGCCAGCAGTCCACAATGGGCCGCTGAAGCTTTCTTT.

This clone was counted a single time. The V gene is TRBV7-9, the J gene TRBJ1-6; D unresolved. The CDR3 loop spans 17 amino acids. Germline V gene lookup returns CDR1 SEHNR and CDR2 FQNEAQ (reference sequence). The V and J ends lost 0 bases and 7 bases respectively, with 16 bases between them. CDR3 in DNA: TGTGCCAGCAGCTTAGCCGGAGGTAGCAGACTAAATTCACCCCTCCACTTT. It specifies CASSLAGGSRLNSPLHF.

The gene calls are TRBV6-2 or TRBV6-3 and TRBJ1-2; D remains ambiguous. The CDR3 totals 11 residues. V lost 2 bases and J lost 6, with 4 bases in between. CDR1 is MNHEY, CDR2 SVGEGT, per germline. In DNA, the CDR3 is TGTGCCAGCAGTTACCTTGATGGCTACACCTTC. It specifies CASSYLDGYTF.